Listed below are T cell receptor beta chains from one sample, sequenced in a study of blood T cell repertoires in COVID-19. Only in-frame clones appear in the TCRdb table, and some are missing; sequencing was by immunoSEQ multiplex PCR. The sample has 150,000 to 200,000 clones; 70% to 90% are singletons. Sequenced: peripheral blood. The source is a human donor in a cohort sampled during active COVID-19. CDR3s include the opening cysteine and the closing phenylalanine or tryptophan. A D gene is named only where the DNA matches it firmly. Some rows mark clone size as missing; the rest say once, few, many or name a class of expanded clone.

v_call	cdr3_length	clone_size	j_call	d_call	cdr3_nt	cdr3_aa
TRBV27	16	once	TRBJ2-1	TRBD2	TGTGCCAGCAGTTCCCAACCAAGCGGGGGGGGTAATGAGCAGTTCTTC	CASSSQPSGGGNEQFF
TRBV5-5	17	-	TRBJ2-7	TRBD1	TGTGCCAGCAGCCTGACAGGGGGCGCCTTTATCTCCTACGAGCAGTACTTC	CASSLTGGAFISYEQYF
TRBV11-2	15	few	TRBJ1-2	-	TGTGCCAGCAGCTTATCGGACATCTCGAACTATGGCTACACCTTC	CASSLSDISNYGYTF
TRBV6-5	15	few	TRBJ2-7	-	TGTGCCAGCAAAGCCCCCAGGGCCGCGATATACGAGCAGTACTTC	CASKAPRAAIYEQYF
TRBV28	12	-	TRBJ2-7	-	TGTGCCACCGAGGGAGTCCGATACGAGCAGTACTTC	CATEGVRYEQYF
TRBV6-5	14	-	TRBJ1-6	-	TGTGCCAGCAGAACCGACAGCTATAATTCACCCCTCCACTTT	CASRTDSYNSPLHF
TRBV7-9	16	-	TRBJ1-4	-	TGTGCCAGCAGCTTTAGTGGGGGCGGTCTGGGTGAAAAACTGTTTTTT	CASSFSGGGLGEKLFF
TRBV9	17	-	TRBJ1-3	-	TGTGCCAGCAGCCCCGGCGGGGGAATTGATCGGGGAAACACCATATATTTT	CASSPGGGIDRGNTIYF
TRBV2	18	-	TRBJ2-6	TRBD2	TGTGCCAGCAGCGACCCGCGGGGGGGTAGCTCTGGGGCCAACGTCCTGACTTTC	CASSDPRGGSSGANVLTF
TRBV3-1/TRBV3-2	13	-	TRBJ2-7	-	TGTGCCAGCAGCCGCCGACAGGGAGGCGAGCAGTACTTC	CASSRRQGGEQYF
TRBV28	12	-	TRBJ1-2	-	TGTGCCAGCAGCCAAACTCGGGATGGCTACACCTTC	CASSQTRDGYTF